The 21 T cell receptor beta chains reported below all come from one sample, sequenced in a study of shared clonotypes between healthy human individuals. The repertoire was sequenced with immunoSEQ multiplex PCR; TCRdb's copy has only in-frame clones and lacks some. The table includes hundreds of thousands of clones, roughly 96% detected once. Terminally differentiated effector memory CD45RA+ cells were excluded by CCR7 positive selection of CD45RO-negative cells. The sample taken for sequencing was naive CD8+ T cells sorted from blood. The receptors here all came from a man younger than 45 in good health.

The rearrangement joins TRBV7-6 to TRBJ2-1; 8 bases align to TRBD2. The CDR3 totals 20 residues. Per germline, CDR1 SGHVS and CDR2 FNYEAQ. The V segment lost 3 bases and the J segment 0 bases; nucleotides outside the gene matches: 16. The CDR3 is CASSFSIGLAGTSSYNEQFF. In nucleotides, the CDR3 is TGTGCCAGCAGCTTTTCGATTGGGCTAGCGGGCACTAGCTCCTACAATGAGCAGTTCTTC. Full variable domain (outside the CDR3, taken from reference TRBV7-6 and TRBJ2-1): GAGVSQSPRYKVTKRGQDVALRCDPISGHVSLYWYRQALGQGPEFLTYFNYEAQQDKSGLPNDRFSAERPEGSISTLTIQRTEQRDSAMYRCASSFSIGLAGTSSYNEQFFGPGTRLTVL.

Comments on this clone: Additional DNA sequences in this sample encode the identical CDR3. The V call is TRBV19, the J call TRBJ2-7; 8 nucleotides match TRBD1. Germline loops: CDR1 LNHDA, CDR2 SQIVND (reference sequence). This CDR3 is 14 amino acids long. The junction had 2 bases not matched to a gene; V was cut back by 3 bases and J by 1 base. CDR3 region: CASSMTGASYEQYF. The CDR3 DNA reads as TGTGCCAGTAGTATGACAGGGGCGTCCTACGAGCAGTACTTC.

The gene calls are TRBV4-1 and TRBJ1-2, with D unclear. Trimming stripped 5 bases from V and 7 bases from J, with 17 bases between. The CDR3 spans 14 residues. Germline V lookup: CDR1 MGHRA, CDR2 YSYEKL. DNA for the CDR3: TGCGCCAGCAGCGAAACGTACCGGGTATTTGGCTACACCTTC. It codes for CASSETYRVFGYTF.

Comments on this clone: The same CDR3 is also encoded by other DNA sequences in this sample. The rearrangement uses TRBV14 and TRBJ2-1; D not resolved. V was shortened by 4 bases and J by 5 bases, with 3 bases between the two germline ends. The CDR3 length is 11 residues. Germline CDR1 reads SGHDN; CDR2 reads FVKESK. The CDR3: CASSPNNEQFF. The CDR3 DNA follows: TGTGCCAGCAGCCCGAACAATGAGCAGTTCTTC.

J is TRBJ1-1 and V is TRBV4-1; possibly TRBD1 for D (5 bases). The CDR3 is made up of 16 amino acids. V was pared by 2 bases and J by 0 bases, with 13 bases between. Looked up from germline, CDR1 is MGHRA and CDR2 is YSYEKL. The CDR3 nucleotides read TGCGCCAGCAGCCAAAGCGGGGGACCAATGAACACTGAAGCTTTCTTT. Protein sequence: CASSQSGGPMNTEAFF.

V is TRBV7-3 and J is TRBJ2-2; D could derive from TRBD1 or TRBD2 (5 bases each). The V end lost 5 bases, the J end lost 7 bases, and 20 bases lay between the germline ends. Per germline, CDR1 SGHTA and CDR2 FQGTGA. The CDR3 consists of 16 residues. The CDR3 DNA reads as TGTGCCAGCAGCAGTCTGGGGGACGGCTCGGGCGGGGAGCTGTTTTTT. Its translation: CASSSLGDGSGGELFF. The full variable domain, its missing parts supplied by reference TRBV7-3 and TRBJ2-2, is GAGVSQTPSNKVTEKGKYVELRCDPISGHTALYWYRQSLGQGPEFLIYFQGTGAADDSGLPNDRFFAVRPEGSVSTLKIQRTERGDSAVYLCASSSLGDGSGGELFFGEGSRLTVL.

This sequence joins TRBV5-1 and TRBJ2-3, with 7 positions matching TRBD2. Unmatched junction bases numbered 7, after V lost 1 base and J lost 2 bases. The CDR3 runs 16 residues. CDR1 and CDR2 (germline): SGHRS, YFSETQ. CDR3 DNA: TGCGCCAGCAGCTTGAGGCCTAGCGGATACACAGATACGCAGTATTTT. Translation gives CASSLRPSGYTDTQYF.

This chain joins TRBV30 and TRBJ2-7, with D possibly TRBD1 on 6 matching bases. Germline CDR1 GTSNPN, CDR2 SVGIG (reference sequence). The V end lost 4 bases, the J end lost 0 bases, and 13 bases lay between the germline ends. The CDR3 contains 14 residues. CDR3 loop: CAWTTGSNSYEQYF. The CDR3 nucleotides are TGTGCCTGGACCACAGGGTCCAACTCCTACGAGCAGTACTTC. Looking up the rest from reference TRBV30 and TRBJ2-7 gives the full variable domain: SQTIHQWPATLVQPVGSPLSLECTVEGTSNPNLYWYRQAAGRGLQLLFYSVGIGQISSEVPQNLSASRPQDRQFILSSKKLLLSDSGFYLCAWTTGSNSYEQYFGPGTRLTVT.

The chain's CDR3 is CASSFNPDLTGGIGELFF. In nucleotides, the CDR3 is TGTGCCAGCAGTTTCAACCCAGACCTGACAGGGGGCATTGGGGAGCTGTTTTTT. The rearrangement links TRBV28 to TRBJ2-2; TRBD1 matches at 10 bases. This CDR3 is built from 18 residues. Unmatched junction bases numbered 15, after V lost 3 bases and J lost 8 bases. Germline lookup yields CDR1 MDHEN and CDR2 SYDVKM.

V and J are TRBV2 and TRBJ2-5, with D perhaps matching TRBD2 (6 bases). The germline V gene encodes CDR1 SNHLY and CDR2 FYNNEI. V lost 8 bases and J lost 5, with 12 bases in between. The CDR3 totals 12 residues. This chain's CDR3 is CASVGGMETQYF. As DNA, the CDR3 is TGTGCCAGCGTTGGGGGGATGGAGACCCAGTACTTC.

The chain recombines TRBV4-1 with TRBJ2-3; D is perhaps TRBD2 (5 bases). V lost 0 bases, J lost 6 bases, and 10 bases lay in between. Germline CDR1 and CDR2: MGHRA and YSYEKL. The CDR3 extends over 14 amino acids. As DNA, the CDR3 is TGCGCCAGCAGCCAAGATGGGGAGCTGGATACGCAGTATTTT. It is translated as CASSQDGELDTQYF.

The CDR3 nucleotides read TGCGCCAGCAGCTTGGCTGGACTAGATTACAATGAGCAGTTCTTC. Residues: CASSLAGLDYNEQFF. V is TRBV5-1 and J is TRBJ2-1, with 7 bases that match TRBD2. Germline-derived CDR1 and CDR2 are SGHRS and YFSETQ. CDR3 length: 15 amino acids. The J segment lost 4 bases and the V segment lost 0 bases, leaving 4 bases of the junction unmatched.

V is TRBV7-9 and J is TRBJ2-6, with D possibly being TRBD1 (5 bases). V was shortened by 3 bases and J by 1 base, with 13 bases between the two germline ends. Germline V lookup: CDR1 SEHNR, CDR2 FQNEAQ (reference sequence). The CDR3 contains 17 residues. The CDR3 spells CASSFRQGSSGANVLTF. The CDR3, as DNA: TGTGCCAGCAGCTTTCGGCAGGGATCGTCTGGGGCCAACGTCCTGACTTTC.

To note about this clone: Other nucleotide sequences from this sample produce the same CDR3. CDR3 amino acids: CASSLSGTGELFF. For the CDR3, the DNA is TGTGCCAGCAGCTTATCCGGAACCGGGGAGCTGTTTTTT. V and J are TRBV7-6 and TRBJ2-2; D unresolved. The CDR3 loop spans 13 amino acids. V lost 2 bases and J 5 bases, leaving 6 bases between the germline ends. Germline V gives CDR1 SGHVS, CDR2 FNYEAQ.

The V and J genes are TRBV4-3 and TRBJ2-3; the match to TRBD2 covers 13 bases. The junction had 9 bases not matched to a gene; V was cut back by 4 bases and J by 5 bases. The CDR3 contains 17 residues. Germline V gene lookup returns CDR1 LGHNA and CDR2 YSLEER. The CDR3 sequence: CASSRGLAGDNGDTQYF. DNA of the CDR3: TGCGCCAGCAGCCGCGGACTAGCGGGAGACAATGGAGATACGCAGTATTTT.

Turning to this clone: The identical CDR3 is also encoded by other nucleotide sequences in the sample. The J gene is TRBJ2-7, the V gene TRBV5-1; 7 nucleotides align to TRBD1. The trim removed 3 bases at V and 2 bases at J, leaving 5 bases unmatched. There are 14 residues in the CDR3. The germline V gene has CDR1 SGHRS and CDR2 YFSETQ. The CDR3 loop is CASSYRTGAYEQYF. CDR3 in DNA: TGCGCCAGCAGCTATAGGACAGGAGCCTACGAGCAGTACTTC.

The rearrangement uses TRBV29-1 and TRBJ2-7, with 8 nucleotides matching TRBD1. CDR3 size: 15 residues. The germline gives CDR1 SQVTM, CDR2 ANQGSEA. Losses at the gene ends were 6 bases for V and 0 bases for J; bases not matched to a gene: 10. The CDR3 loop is CSVAKGQDSSYEQYF. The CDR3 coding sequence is TGCAGCGTGGCCAAGGGACAGGACAGCTCCTACGAGCAGTACTTC.

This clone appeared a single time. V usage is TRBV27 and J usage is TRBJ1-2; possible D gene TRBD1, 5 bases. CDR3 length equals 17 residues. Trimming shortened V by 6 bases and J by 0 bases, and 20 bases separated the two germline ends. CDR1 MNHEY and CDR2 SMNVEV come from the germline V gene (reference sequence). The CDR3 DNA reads TGTGCCAGCAGGCGGTCGGAAACAGGCTGGGCTAACTATGGCTACACCTTC. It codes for CASRRSETGWANYGYTF.

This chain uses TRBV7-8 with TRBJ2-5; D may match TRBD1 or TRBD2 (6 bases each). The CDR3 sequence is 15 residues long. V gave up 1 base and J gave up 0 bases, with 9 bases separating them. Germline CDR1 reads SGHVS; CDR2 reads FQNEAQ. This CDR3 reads CASSLEGGHQETQYF. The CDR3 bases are TGTGCCAGCAGCTTAGAGGGGGGTCACCAAGAGACCCAGTACTTC. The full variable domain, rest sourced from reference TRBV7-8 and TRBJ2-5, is GAGVSQSPRYKVAKRGQDVALRCDPISGHVSLFWYQQALGQGPEFLTYFQNEAQLDKSGLPSDRFFAERPEGSVSTLKIQRTQQEDSAVYLCASSLEGGHQETQYFGPGTRLLVL.

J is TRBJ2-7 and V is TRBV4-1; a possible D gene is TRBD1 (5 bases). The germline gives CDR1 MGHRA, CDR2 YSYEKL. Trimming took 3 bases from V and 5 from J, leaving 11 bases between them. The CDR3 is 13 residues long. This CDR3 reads CASSHRQGNEQYF. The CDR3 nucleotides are TGCGCCAGCAGCCATCGGCAGGGCAACGAGCAGTACTTC.

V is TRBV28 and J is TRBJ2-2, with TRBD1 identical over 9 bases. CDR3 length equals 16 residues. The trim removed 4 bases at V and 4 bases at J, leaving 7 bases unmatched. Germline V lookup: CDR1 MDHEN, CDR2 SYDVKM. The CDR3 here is CASSSRDRVPTGELFF. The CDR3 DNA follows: TGTGCCAGCAGTTCCCGGGACAGGGTCCCCACCGGGGAGCTGTTTTTT. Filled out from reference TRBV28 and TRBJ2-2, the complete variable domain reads DVKVTQSSRYLVKRTGEKVFLECVQDMDHENMFWYRQDPGLGLRLIYFSYDVKMKEKGDIPEGYSVSREKKERFSLILESASTNQTSMYLCASSSRDRVPTGELFFGEGSRLTVL.